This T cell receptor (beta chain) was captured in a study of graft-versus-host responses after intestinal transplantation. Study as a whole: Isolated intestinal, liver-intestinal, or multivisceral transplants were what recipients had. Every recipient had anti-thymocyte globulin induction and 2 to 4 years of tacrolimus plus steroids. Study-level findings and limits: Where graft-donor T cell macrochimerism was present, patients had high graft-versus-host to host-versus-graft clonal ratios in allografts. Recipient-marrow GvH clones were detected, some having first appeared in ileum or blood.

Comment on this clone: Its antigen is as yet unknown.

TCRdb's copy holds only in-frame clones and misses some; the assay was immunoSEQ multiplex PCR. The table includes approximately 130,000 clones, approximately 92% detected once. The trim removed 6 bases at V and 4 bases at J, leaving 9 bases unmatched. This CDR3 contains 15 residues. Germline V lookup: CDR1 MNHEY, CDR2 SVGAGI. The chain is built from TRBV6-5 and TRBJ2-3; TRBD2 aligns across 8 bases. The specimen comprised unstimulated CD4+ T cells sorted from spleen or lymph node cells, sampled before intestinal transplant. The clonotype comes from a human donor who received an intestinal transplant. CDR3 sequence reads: CASSPIAGRPDTQYF. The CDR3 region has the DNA TGTGCCAGCAGCCCAATAGCGGGGCGCCCAGATACGCAGTATTTT.